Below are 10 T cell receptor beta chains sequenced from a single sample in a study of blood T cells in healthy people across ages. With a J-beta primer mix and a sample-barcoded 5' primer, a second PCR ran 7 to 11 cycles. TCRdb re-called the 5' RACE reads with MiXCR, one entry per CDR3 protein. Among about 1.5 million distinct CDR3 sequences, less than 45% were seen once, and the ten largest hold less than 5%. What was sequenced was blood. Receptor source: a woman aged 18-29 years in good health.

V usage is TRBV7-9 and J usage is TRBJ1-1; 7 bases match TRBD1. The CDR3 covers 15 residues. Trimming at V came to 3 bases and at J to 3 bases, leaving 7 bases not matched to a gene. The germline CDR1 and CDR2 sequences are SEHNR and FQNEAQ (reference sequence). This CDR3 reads CASSLGPGGDTEAFF. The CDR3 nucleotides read TGTGCCAGCAGCTTGGGCCCAGGGGGTGACACTGAAGCTTTCTTT.

The CDR3 DNA is TGTGCCAGCAGACCGGGTGGTACTGGAAACACCATATATTTT. It codes for CASRPGGTGNTIYF. The chain has TRBV7-2 and TRBJ1-3; D gene uncertain. The CDR3 spans 14 residues. The V end was cut by 6 bases, the J end by 2 bases, with 11 bases between. Germline V gene sequence: CDR1 SGHTA, CDR2 FQGNSA.

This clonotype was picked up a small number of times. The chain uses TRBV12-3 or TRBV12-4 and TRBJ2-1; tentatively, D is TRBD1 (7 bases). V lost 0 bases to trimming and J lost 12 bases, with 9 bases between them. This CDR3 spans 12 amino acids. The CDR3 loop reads CASSLAQGGQFF. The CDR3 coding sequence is TGTGCCAGCAGTTTAGCTCAGGGGGGGCAGTTCTTC.

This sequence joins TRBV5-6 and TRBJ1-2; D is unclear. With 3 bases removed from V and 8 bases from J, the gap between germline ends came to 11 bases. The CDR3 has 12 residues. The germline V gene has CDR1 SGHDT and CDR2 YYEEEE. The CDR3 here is CASSSGRVGYTF. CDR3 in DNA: TGTGCCAGCAGCTCCGGGAGGGTCGGCTACACCTTC.

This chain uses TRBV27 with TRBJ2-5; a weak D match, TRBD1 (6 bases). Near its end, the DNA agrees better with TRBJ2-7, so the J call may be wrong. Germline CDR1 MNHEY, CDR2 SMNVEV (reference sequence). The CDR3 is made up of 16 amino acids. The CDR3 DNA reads TGTGCCAGCAGTTTTTTTAAGAGACAGGCCCTCCACGAGCAGTACTTC. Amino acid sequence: CASSFFKRQALHEQYF.

The CDR3 spells CASSPTPSGTGTLTNYGYTF. In DNA form, the CDR3 reads TGTGCCAGCTCACCGACCCCCTCCGGGACAGGCACCTTGACTAACTATGGCTACACCTTC. V is TRBV18 and J is TRBJ1-2, with 8 bases that match TRBD1. The V segment lost 3 bases and the J segment 0 bases; nucleotides outside the gene matches: 18. The CDR3 extends over 20 amino acids. Per germline, CDR1 KGHSH and CDR2 LQKENI.

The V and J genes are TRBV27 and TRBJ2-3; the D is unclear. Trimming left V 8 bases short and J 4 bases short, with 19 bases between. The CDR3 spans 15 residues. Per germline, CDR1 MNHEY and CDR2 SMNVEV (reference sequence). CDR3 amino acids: CASRALGSPSDTQYF. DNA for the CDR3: TGTGCCAGCCGGGCGTTAGGTTCCCCTTCAGATACGCAGTATTTT.

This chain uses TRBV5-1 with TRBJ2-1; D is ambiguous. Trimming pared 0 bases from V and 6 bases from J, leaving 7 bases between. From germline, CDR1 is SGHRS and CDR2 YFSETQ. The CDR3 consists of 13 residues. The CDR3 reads CASSLDGFNEQFF. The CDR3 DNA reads TGCGCCAGCAGCTTGGACGGATTCAATGAGCAGTTCTTC.

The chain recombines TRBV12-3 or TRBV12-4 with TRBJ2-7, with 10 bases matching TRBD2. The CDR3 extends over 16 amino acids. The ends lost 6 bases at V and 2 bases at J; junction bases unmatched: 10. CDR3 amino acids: CASSQGLAGGAYEQYF. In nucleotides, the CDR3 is TGTGCCAGCAGCCAGGGGTTAGCGGGAGGCGCCTACGAGCAGTACTTC.

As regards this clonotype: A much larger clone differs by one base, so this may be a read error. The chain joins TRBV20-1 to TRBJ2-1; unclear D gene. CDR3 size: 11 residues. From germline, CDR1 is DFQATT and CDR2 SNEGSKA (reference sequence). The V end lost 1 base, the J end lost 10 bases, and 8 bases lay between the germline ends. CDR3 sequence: CSARGFYEQFF. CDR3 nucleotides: TGCAGTGCTAGAGGGTTCTACGAGCAGTTCTTC.